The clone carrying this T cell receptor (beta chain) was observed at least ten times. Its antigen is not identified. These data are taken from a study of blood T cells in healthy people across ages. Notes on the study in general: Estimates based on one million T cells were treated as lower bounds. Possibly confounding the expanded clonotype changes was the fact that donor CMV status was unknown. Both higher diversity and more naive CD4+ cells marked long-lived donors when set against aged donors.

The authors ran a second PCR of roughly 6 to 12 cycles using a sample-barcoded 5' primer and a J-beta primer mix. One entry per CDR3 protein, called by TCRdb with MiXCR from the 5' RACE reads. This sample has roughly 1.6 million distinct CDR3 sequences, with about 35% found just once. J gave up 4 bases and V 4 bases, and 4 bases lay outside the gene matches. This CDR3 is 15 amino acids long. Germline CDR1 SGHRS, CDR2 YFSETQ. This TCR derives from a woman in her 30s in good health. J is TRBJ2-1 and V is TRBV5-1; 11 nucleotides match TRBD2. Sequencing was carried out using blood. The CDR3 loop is CASSKTSGAYNEQFF. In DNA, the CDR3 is TGCGCCAGCAGCAAGACTAGCGGGGCATACAATGAGCAGTTCTTC.